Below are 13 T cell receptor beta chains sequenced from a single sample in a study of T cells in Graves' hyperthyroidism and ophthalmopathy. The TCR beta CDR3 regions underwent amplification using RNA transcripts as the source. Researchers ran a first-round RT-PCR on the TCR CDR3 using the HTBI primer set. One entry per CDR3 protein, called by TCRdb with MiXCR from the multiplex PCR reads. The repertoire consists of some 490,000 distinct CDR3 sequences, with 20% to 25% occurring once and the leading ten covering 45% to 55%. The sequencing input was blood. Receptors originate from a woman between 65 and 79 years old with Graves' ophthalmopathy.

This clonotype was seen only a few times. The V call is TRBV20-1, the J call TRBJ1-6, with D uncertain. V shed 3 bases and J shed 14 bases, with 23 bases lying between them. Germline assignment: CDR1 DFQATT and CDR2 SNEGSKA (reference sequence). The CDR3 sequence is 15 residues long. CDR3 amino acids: CSARDLGKREFTLHF. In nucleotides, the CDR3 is TGCAGTGCTAGGGACTTAGGCAAAAGGGAATTCACCCTCCACTTT.

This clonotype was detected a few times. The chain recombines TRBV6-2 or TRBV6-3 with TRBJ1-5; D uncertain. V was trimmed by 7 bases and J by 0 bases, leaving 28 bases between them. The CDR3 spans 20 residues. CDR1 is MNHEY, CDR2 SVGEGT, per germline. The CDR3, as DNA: TGTGCCAGCACCGGCGGTGGACGAGGGTGGGAGGTTGGTAGCAATCAGCCCCAGCATTTT. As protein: CASTGGGRGWEVGSNQPQHF.

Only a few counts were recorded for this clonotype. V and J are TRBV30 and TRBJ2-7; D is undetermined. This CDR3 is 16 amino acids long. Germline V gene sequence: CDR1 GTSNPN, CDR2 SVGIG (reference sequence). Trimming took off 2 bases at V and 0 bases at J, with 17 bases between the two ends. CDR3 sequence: CAWSRSRAMISYEQYF. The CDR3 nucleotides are TGTGCCTGGAGTCGTTCAAGGGCCATGATCTCCTACGAGCAGTACTTC.

The DNA of the CDR3 is TGTGCCAGTAGTACTCCGGGACAGGGGATGGGTCGCCAGCCCCAGCATTTT. As protein: CASSTPGQGMGRQPQHF. The chain uses TRBV19 and TRBJ1-5; 10 bases map to TRBD1. The germline V gene has CDR1 LNHDA and CDR2 SQIVND (reference sequence). V gave up 4 bases and J gave up 7 bases; unmatched junction bases: 13. The CDR3 has 17 residues. The full variable domain, in which reference TRBV19 and TRBJ1-5 provide the parts outside the CDR3, is DGGITQSPKYLFRKEGQNVTLSCEQNLNHDAMYWYRQDPGQGLRLIYYSQIVNDFQKGDIAEGYSVSREKKESFPLTVTSAQKNPTAFYLCASSTPGQGMGRQPQHFGDGTRLSIL.

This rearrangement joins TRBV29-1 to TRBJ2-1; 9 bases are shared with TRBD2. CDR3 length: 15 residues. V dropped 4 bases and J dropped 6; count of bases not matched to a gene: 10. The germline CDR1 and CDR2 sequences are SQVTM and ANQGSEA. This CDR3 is CSVARRLAGINEQFF. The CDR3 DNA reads TGCAGCGTTGCTAGGCGGCTAGCGGGGATCAATGAGCAGTTCTTC.

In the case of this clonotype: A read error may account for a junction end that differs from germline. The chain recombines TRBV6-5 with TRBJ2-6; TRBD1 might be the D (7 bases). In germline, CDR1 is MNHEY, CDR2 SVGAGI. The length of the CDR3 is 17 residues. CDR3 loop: CASSYSAGGTGANVPTF. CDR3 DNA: TGTGCCAGCAGTTACTCAGCAGGGGGGACTGGGGCCAACGTCCCGACTTTC.

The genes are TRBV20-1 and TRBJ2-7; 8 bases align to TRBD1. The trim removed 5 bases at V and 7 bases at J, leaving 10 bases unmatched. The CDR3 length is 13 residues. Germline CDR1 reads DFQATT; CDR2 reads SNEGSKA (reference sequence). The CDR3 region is CSAPRQGPGEQYF. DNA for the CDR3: TGCAGTGCTCCGAGACAGGGGCCGGGGGAGCAGTACTTC.

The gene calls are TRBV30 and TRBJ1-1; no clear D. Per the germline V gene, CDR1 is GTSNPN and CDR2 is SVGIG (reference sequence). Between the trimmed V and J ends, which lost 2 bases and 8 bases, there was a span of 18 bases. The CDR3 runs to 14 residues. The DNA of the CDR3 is TGTGCCTGGAGTCTGGGTACGGCCCCCCCGGAAGCTTTCTTT. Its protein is CAWSLGTAPPEAFF. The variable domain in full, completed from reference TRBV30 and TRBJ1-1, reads SQTIHQWPATLVQPVGSPLSLECTVEGTSNPNLYWYRQAAGRGLQLLFYSVGIGQISSEVPQNLSASRPQDRQFILSSKKLLLSDSGFYLCAWSLGTAPPEAFFGQGTRLTVV.

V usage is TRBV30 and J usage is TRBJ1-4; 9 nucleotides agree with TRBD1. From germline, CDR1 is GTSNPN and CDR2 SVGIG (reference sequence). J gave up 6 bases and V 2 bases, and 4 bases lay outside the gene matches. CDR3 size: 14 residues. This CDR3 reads CAWSKGQGHEKLFF. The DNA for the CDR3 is TGTGCCTGGAGTAAGGGACAGGGACATGAAAAACTGTTTTTT.

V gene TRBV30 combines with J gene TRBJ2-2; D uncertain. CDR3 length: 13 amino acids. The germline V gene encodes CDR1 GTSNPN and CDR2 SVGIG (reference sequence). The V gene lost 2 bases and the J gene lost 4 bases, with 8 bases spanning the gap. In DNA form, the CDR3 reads TGTGCCTGGAGTCGGATGGGCACCGGGGAGCTGTTTTTT. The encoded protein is CAWSRMGTGELFF.

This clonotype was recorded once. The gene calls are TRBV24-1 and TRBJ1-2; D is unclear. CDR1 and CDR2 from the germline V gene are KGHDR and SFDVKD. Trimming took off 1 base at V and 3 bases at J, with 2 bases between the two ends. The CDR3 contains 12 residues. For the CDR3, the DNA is TGTGCCACCAGTGATTTCCACTATGGCTACACCTTC. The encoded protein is CATSDFHYGYTF.

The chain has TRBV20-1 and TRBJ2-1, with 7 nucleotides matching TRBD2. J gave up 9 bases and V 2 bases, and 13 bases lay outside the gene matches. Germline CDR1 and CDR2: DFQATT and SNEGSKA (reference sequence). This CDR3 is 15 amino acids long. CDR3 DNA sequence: TGCAGTGCTAGAAACCCCACGGGGGGTGGGGGTGAGCAGTTCTTC. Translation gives CSARNPTGGGGEQFF.

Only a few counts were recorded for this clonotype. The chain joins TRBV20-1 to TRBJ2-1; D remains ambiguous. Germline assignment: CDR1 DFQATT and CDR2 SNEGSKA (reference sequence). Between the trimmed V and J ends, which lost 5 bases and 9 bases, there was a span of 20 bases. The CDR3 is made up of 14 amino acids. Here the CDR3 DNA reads TGCAGTGCTTGGCGTGGCGCCGTGTCTATTGAGCAGTTCTTC. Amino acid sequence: CSAWRGAVSIEQFF.